Listed below are T cell receptor beta chains from one sample, sequenced in a study of PD-1 blockade in classical Hodgkin lymphoma. Produced via immunoSEQ multiplex PCR; TCRdb's table is partial and in-frame only. The sample records about 97,000 clones, around four fifths being singletons. The starting material was peripheral blood mononuclear cells (PBMCs), obtained at baseline. These receptors all come from a human donor with classical Hodgkin lymphoma. The CDR3 runs from the conserved cysteine through the conserved F or W. A D gene is named only where the DNA matches it firmly. Size is stated for part of the rows, as once, few or many counts, or as a class when the clone is expanded.

D,size,J,V,DNA,CDR3
NA,NA,TRBJ2-6,TRBV5-1,TGCGCCAGCAGCCATCAAGTCCTCTCTGGGGCCAACGTCCTGACTTTC,CASSHQVLSGANVLTF
NA,few,TRBJ1-3,TRBV6-1,TGTGCCAGTAACCTCCTGGGCGCTGGAAACACCATATATTTT,CASNLLGAGNTIYF
TRBD2,NA,TRBJ2-7,TRBV10-2,TGCGCCAGCAGTGAGGTACGGGGACTATCTGGCGAGCAGTACTTC,CASSEVRGLSGEQYF
NA,NA,TRBJ1-2,TRBV6-1,TGTGCCAGCAGGAACAGCGCTAACTATGGCTACACCTTC,CASRNSANYGYTF
TRBD2,NA,TRBJ2-3,TRBV29-1,TGCAGCGTAGCTAGACTAGCTGTTAGCACAGATACGCAGTATTTT,CSVARLAVSTDTQYF
NA,once,TRBJ2-7,TRBV11-2,TGTGCCAGCAGTCTCAGCAGCGACGAGCAGTACTTC,CASSLSSDEQYF
NA,NA,TRBJ1-3,TRBV7-2,TGTGCCAGCAGCTTAGGGGGGATCTCTGGAAACACCATATATTTT,CASSLGGISGNTIYF
TRBD1,NA,TRBJ1-2,TRBV6-1,TGTGCCAGCAGTCACACAGGGGAATATGGCTACACCTTC,CASSHTGEYGYTF
NA,NA,TRBJ2-1,TRBV28,TGTGCCAGCACTCTAAGGCAACCCTCCTACAATGAGCAGTTCTTC,CASTLRQPSYNEQFF
NA,NA,TRBJ2-7,TRBV19,TGTGCCAGTAGTCCTGGATCGGGATTAGGGTACGGCCGAGGCGAGCAGTACTTC,CASSPGSGLGYGRGEQYF
NA,NA,TRBJ2-1,TRBV5-1,TGCGCCAGCAGCTTGATTAGGAGCTCCTACAATGAGCAGTTCTTC,CASSLIRSSYNEQFF
TRBD1,NA,TRBJ2-3,TRBV9,TGTGCCAGCAGCAGGGGACAGGGATCAGATACGCAGTATTTT,CASSRGQGSDTQYF
NA,NA,TRBJ2-2,TRBV29-1,TGCAGCGTTGAAGGGACAGCTGGGAACACCGGGGAGCTGTTTTTT,CSVEGTAGNTGELFF
NA,NA,TRBJ1-5,TRBV11-3,TGTGCCAGCAGCTGGTCCGGGGGCAGGAGCAATCAGCCCCAGCATTTT,CASSWSGGRSNQPQHF
TRBD1,NA,TRBJ1-1,TRBV5-1,TGCGCCAGCAGCTTAAACAGGGGAAAGAGGACTGAAGCTTTCTTT,CASSLNRGKRTEAFF
NA,once,TRBJ2-2,TRBV10-3,TGTGCCATCAGTGAAATCGGGCACACCGGGGAGCTGTTTTTT,CAISEIGHTGELFF
NA,NA,TRBJ2-1,TRBV30,TGTGCCTACACGAGCAAATACAATGAGCAGTTCTTC,CAYTSKYNEQFF
NA,hyperexpanded,TRBJ1-2,TRBV4-2,TGTGCCAGCAGCCCGACGGGGGGGCGGGATGGCTACACCTTC,CASSPTGGRDGYTF
NA,NA,TRBJ1-1,TRBV28,TGTGCCAGCAGTTTGCCAGGGATAAACACTGAAGCTTTCTTT,CASSLPGINTEAFF
NA,NA,TRBJ1-1,TRBV4-3,TGCGCCAGCAGCCTGACGACGAACACTGAAGCTTTCTTT,CASSLTTNTEAFF
NA,NA,TRBJ2-1,TRBV7-3,TGTGCCAGCAGCTTATCAGTGGTGGGGAATGAGCAGTTCTTC,CASSLSVVGNEQFF
NA,once,TRBJ2-1,TRBV9,TGTGCCAGCAGCGTAGGTCTAGCGTTCTACAATGAGCAGTTCTTC,CASSVGLAFYNEQFF
NA,NA,TRBJ1-3,TRBV19,TGTGCCAGTAAATTGGCAGGGCCGGACTCTGGAAACACCATATATTTT,CASKLAGPDSGNTIYF
NA,NA,TRBJ1-4,TRBV25-1,TGTGCCAGCTGTAGGTCAACTAATGAAAAACTGTTTTTT,CASCRSTNEKLFF
NA,few,TRBJ2-6,TRBV12-5,TGTGCTAGTGGTCTCTCTGGGGCCAACGTCCTGACTTTC,CASGLSGANVLTF
NA,NA,TRBJ2-1,TRBV7-2,TGTGCCAGCACCCCAATGGGGCCAACCCCGGGTGAGCAGTTCTTC,CASTPMGPTPGEQFF
NA,NA,TRBJ2-5,TRBV7-2,TGTGCCAGCAGCTTCTCCCGGAAAGAGACCCAGTACTTC,CASSFSRKETQYF
TRBD1,NA,TRBJ2-7,TRBV10-3,TGTGCCATCAGTGGGGGGACAGGCTCCTACGAGCAGTACTTC,CAISGGTGSYEQYF
TRBD2,NA,TRBJ2-2,TRBV5-4,TGTGCCAGCAGCTTGGGACTAGCGGGAGCGCTAAGCGCGAACACCGGGGAGCTGTTTTTT,CASSLGLAGALSANTGELFF
NA,NA,TRBJ1-3,TRBV9,TGTGCCAGCAGCTTTTGGGACACTGGAAACACCATATATTTT,CASSFWDTGNTIYF
NA,NA,TRBJ1-1,TRBV7-2,TGTGCCAGCAGCTTAGTTCCGGGGACGGCCACTGAAGCTTTCTTT,CASSLVPGTATEAFF
TRBD2,NA,TRBJ2-1,TRBV4-2,TGTGCCAGCAGCCCTCGGGGGGATCTCCCCAGTAGGGATGAGCAGTTCTTC,CASSPRGDLPSRDEQFF
NA,NA,TRBJ1-1,TRBV4-2,TGTGCCAGCAGCCAAGATGGGTCGGCAGGGTTGGTTACGGCTTTCTTT,CASSQDGSAGLVTAFF
NA,NA,TRBJ2-5,TRBV15,TGTGCCACCAGCAGAGATTCTGGTTCAGAGACCCAGTACTTC,CATSRDSGSETQYF
NA,NA,TRBJ2-3,TRBV10-1,TGCGCCAGCAGTCTAGGTTCGGTCACAGATACGCAGTATTTT,CASSLGSVTDTQYF
NA,NA,TRBJ2-3,TRBV6-5,TGTGCCAGCAGTTACTCGGGACATAGCACAGATACGCAGTATTTT,CASSYSGHSTDTQYF
NA,NA,TRBJ2-7,TRBV28,TGTGCCAGCAATTTAAGGGGGAGCTTTTACGAGCAGTACTTC,CASNLRGSFYEQYF
NA,NA,TRBJ2-1,TRBV10-3,TGTGCCATCAGTGCGGGACTCACCAATGAGCAGTTCTTC,CAISAGLTNEQFF
NA,few,TRBJ1-1,TRBV10-3,TGTGCCATCAGTGAGGGGACTGAAGCTTTCTTT,CAISEGTEAFF
NA,NA,TRBJ2-6,TRBV7-9,TGTGCCAGCAGCTTCTTGAGGCCCTCTGGGGCCAACGTCCTGACTTTC,CASSFLRPSGANVLTF
NA,NA,TRBJ2-7,TRBV7-8,TGTGCCAGCAGCCGCATCTTTACGCTCGGAGGGAGCGAGCAGTACTTC,CASSRIFTLGGSEQYF
TRBD1,NA,TRBJ2-2,TRBV7-6,TGTGCCAGCAGCTTAGACCGGCAGGGGGCGCGTGGCGGGGAGCTGTTTTTT,CASSLDRQGARGGELFF
NA,once,TRBJ2-7,TRBV7-9,TGTGCCAGCAGCGTATCATCTGGGCGCTACGAGCAGTACTTC,CASSVSSGRYEQYF
TRBD2,NA,TRBJ2-7,TRBV10-1,TGCGCCAGCAGCGGACTAGCGGATCACTCCTACGAGCAGTACTTC,CASSGLADHSYEQYF
TRBD1,NA,TRBJ2-3,TRBV5-1,TGCGCCAGCAGCTACCCGGGACAGGGCCAGGGGAGCACAGATACGCAGTATTTT,CASSYPGQGQGSTDTQYF